This TCR beta chain was sequenced during a study of T cell responses to AZD1222 COVID-19 vaccine. Repertoires were generated with immunoSEQ multiplex PCR, while TCRdb's copy carries only in-frame clones and drops some. This sample has 200,000 or so clones, with around 92% found just once. CDR1 is MNHEY, CDR2 SVGAGI, per germline. Trimming stripped 5 bases from V and 1 base from J, with 14 bases between. The CDR3 has 15 amino acids. Study-level findings and limits: Clonal diversity was possibly underestimated; the donors were predominantly white British and more often female. Unmutated variant regions reportedly attract nearly half of all spike-specific TCRs. Spike-specific TCR depth and breadth grew after two AZD1222 doses. All repertoire sampling was performed exclusively after the peak T cell response.

Points on this clone: As yet, its antigen is unknown.

The clonotype originates from an adult in good health. The sample here was peripheral blood, taken on day 0 of AZD1222 vaccination. This chain connects TRBV6-5 to TRBJ1-2, with D maybe TRBD1 (5 bases). The chain's CDR3 is CASSRERGFNYGYTF. DNA for the CDR3: TGTGCCAGCAGTAGGGAGCGGGGGTTTAACTATGGCTACACCTTC.